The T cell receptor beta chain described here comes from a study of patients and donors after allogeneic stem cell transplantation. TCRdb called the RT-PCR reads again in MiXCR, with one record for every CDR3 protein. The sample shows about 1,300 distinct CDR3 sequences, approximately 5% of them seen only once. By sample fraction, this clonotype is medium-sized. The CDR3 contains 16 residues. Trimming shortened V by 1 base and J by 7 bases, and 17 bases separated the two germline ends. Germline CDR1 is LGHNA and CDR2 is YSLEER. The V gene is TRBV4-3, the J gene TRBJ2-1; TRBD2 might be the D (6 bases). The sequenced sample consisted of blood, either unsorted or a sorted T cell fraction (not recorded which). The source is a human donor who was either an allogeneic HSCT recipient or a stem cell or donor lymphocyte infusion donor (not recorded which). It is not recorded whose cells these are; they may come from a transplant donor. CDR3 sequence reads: CASSQGRVLARNEQFF. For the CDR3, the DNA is TGCGCCAGCAGCCAAGGGCGGGTGCTAGCGAGAAATGAGCAGTTCTTC.